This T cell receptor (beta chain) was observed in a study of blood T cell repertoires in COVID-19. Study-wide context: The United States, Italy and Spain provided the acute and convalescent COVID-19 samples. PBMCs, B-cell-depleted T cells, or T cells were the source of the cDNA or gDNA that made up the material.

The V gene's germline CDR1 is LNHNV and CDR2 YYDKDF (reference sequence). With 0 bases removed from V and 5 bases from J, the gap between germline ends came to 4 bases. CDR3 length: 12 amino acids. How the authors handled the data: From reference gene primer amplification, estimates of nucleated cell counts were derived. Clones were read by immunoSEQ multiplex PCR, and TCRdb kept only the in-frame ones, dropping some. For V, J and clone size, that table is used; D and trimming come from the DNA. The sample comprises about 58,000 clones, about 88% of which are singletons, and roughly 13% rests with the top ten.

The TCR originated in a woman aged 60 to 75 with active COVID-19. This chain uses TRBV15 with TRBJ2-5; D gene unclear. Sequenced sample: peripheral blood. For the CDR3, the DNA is TGTGCCACCAGCAGAGATCGTGAGACCCAGTACTTC. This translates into CATSRDRETQYF. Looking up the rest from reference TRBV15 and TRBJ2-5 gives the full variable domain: DAMVIQNPRYQVTQFGKPVTLSCSQTLNHNVMYWYQQKSSQAPKLLFHYYDKDFNNEADTPDNFQSRRPNTSFCFLDIRSPGLGDTAMYLCATSRDRETQYFGPGTRLLVL.